These 30 T cell receptor beta chains were all obtained from the same sample, sequenced in a study of blood T cell repertoires in COVID-19. Some clones are missing from TCRdb's copy, which holds only in-frame ones; the method was immunoSEQ multiplex PCR. The profile shows around 80,000 clones, around 88% of them singletons. Sequencing was done on a sample of peripheral blood. The receptors stem from a woman of 80 years or more with acute or convalescent COVID-19.

The genes are TRBV7-2 and TRBJ1-2; D uncertain. The CDR3 extends over 13 amino acids. The germline V and J ends were trimmed by 5 bases and 4 bases, with 11 bases remaining between them. Germline V CDR1 and CDR2: SGHTA, FQGNSA. CDR3 coding DNA: TGTGCCAGCAGCCCCCCGGCAGGCTATGGCTACACCTTC. Encoded protein: CASSPPAGYGYTF. Full variable domain (remainder filled in from reference TRBV7-2 and TRBJ1-2): GAGVSQSPSNKVTEKGKDVELRCDPISGHTALYWYRQSLGQGLEFLIYFQGNSAPDKSGLPSDRFSAERTGGSVSTLTIQRTQQEDSAVYLCASSPPAGYGYTFGSGTRLTVV.

The gene calls are TRBV5-6 and TRBJ1-6, with D maybe TRBD1 (6 bases). The CDR3 runs 16 residues. Trimming stripped 4 bases from V and 6 bases from J, with 17 bases between. The germline V gene encodes CDR1 SGHDT and CDR2 YYEEEE. DNA of the CDR3: TGTGCCAGCAGCCCGGGGCCTACAGGGCCTAATTCACCCCTCCACTTT. It translates to CASSPGPTGPNSPLHF. Looking up the rest from reference TRBV5-6 and TRBJ1-6 gives the full variable domain: DAGVTQSPTHLIKTRGQQVTLRCSPKSGHDTVSWYQQALGQGPQFIFQYYEEEERQRGNFPDRFSGHQFPNYSSELNVNALLLGDSALYLCASSPGPTGPNSPLHFGNGTRLTVT.

The V and J genes are TRBV3-1 (or the pseudogene TRBV3-2) and TRBJ2-4; 10 bases fit TRBD1. Looked up from germline, CDR1 is LGHDT and CDR2 is YNNKEL (reference sequence). The CDR3 contains 16 residues. After removal of 6 bases from V and 2 bases from J, the junction contained 7 bases not matched to a gene. The CDR3 is CASSSSDRGTKNIQYF. The CDR3 DNA is TGTGCCAGCAGTTCCTCGGACAGGGGGACCAAAAACATTCAGTACTTC.

The chain is built from TRBV6-5 and TRBJ1-1; 7 positions match TRBD1. From germline, CDR1 is MNHEY and CDR2 SVGAGI. This CDR3 is built from 12 residues. Trimming at V came to 6 bases and at J to 11 bases, leaving 9 bases not matched to a gene. This CDR3 reads CASRTGTSVAFF. CDR3 DNA sequence: TGTGCCAGCAGGACAGGGACTTCTGTGGCTTTCTTT.

The chain is built from TRBV7-3 and TRBJ2-7, with D perhaps TRBD2 (7 bases). Germline-derived CDR1 and CDR2 are SGHTA and FQGTGA. This CDR3 is 18 amino acids long. V dropped 5 bases and J dropped 1 base, with 24 bases sitting between them. DNA for the CDR3: TGTGCCAGCAGCCCGCGACGCCCCGGGGGGCTGACGTCCTACGAGCAGTACTTC. It is translated as CASSPRRPGGLTSYEQYF.

The rearrangement joins TRBV7-2 to TRBJ1-5; D is unclear. The V gene's germline CDR1 is SGHTA and CDR2 FQGNSA. Deletions cut 5 bases from V and 2 bases from J, with 13 bases between. This CDR3 is 15 amino acids long. This chain's CDR3 is CASSRLIAGNQPQHF. The CDR3 DNA sequence: TGTGCCAGCAGCAGACTCATCGCAGGCAATCAGCCCCAGCATTTT.

The V call is TRBV27, the J call TRBJ1-1; 7 nucleotides align to TRBD1. Germline CDR1 is MNHEY and CDR2 is SMNVEV (reference sequence). The CDR3 is 17 residues long. V lost 0 bases to trimming and J lost 1 base; unmatched junction nucleotides: 8. CDR3 DNA: TGTGCCAGCAGTTTATCCCCCCCGACAGGGTCGAACACTGAAGCTTTCTTT. It translates to CASSLSPPTGSNTEAFF.

The genes are TRBV6-5 and TRBJ1-1; D unclear. The CDR3 covers 16 residues. Per germline, CDR1 MNHEY and CDR2 SVGAGI. Trimming stripped 0 bases from V and 1 base from J, with 12 bases between. CDR3 coding DNA: TGTGCCAGCAGTTACTCGGGTTCGAGAGGGAACACTGAAGCTTTCTTT. Protein sequence: CASSYSGSRGNTEAFF.

This clone showed up just a few times. This chain uses TRBV12-5 with TRBJ1-5; D gene unclear. Trimming left V 6 bases short and J 3 bases short, with 6 bases between. Germline lookup yields CDR1 LGHNT and CDR2 FRNRAP. The CDR3 sequence is 12 residues long. The CDR3 nucleotides read TGTGCTAGTGGCCGGGACAATCAGCCCCAGCATTTT. This translates into CASGRDNQPQHF.

The rearrangement links TRBV30 to TRBJ2-1, with 12 positions matching TRBD2. The CDR3 runs 16 residues. Losses at the gene ends were 1 base for V and 9 bases for J; bases not matched to a gene: 10. Germline assignment: CDR1 GTSNPN and CDR2 SVGIG (reference sequence). CDR3 residues: CAWSAPHGLAGLEQFF. The CDR3 DNA sequence: TGTGCCTGGAGTGCACCACATGGACTAGCGGGGCTTGAGCAGTTCTTC. Full variable domain (outside the CDR3, taken from reference TRBV30 and TRBJ2-1): SQTIHQWPATLVQPVGSPLSLECTVEGTSNPNLYWYRQAAGRGLQLLFYSVGIGQISSEVPQNLSASRPQDRQFILSSKKLLLSDSGFYLCAWSAPHGLAGLEQFFGPGTRLTVL.

This clone was seen once. J is TRBJ1-5 and V is TRBV5-1, with D perhaps matching TRBD1 (5 bases). Trimming pared 4 bases from V and 5 bases from J, leaving 10 bases between. Germline CDR1 and CDR2: SGHRS and YFSETQ. CDR3 length: 13 amino acids. As DNA, the CDR3 is TGCGCCAGCAGCGAAACAGGCTATCAGCCCCAGCATTTT. Translating gives CASSETGYQPQHF.

This sequence joins TRBV4-1 and TRBJ2-2; 9 nucleotides match TRBD2. Unmatched junction bases numbered 8, after V lost 7 bases and J lost 5 bases. The length of the CDR3 is 15 residues. The germline gives CDR1 MGHRA, CDR2 YSYEKL. The CDR3 spells CASNSRLAGTGELFF. Here the CDR3 DNA reads TGCGCCAGCAACTCCAGGCTAGCGGGAACCGGGGAGCTGTTTTTT.

CDR3 loop: CASRDSGVNTEAFF. CDR3 bases: TGTGCCAGCAGGGACTCAGGGGTCAACACTGAAGCTTTCTTT. The chain has TRBV21-1 and TRBJ1-1; the table assigns TRBD1, which was not confirmed against the DNA. TRBV21-1 is a listed pseudogene. The CDR3 length is 14 residues.

In its sample, this clone was seen once. This chain uses TRBV3-1 (or the pseudogene TRBV3-2) with TRBJ1-2; D unresolved. CDR1 is LGHDT and CDR2 is YNNKEL in the germline V gene (reference sequence). There are 12 residues in the CDR3. V dropped 1 base and J dropped 8 bases, with 8 bases sitting between them. The CDR3: CASSQGREGYTF. In DNA form, the CDR3 reads TGTGCCAGCAGCCAAGGCCGTGAGGGCTACACCTTC.

V gene TRBV12-2 combines with J gene TRBJ2-5; the D segment call TRBD1 is taken from the table without a DNA check. TRBV12-2 is a listed pseudogene. The CDR3 contains 13 residues. The CDR3 bases are TGTGCAGGCAGACAGGGGGTCGGCGAGACCCAGTACTTC. Its protein product is CAGRQGVGETQYF.

This clone was counted a single time. The rearrangement links TRBV11-3 to TRBJ2-1; possibly TRBD2 for D (6 bases). The V gene's germline CDR1 is SGHNT and CDR2 YENEEA. V lost 5 bases, J lost 9 bases, and 11 bases lay in between. This CDR3 spans 12 amino acids. In DNA, the CDR3 is TGTGCCAGCAGCACGGGAGTAACTGAGCAGTTCTTC. It yields the protein CASSTGVTEQFF.

The chain recombines TRBV3-1 (or the pseudogene TRBV3-2) with TRBJ2-5; TRBD1 matches 7 bases. The CDR3 sequence is 13 residues long. Trimming cost V 5 bases and J 4 bases; bases outside gene matches: 4. Germline V gene sequence: CDR1 LGHDT, CDR2 YNNKEL (reference sequence). The CDR3: CASSNRGLETQYF. CDR3 coding DNA: TGTGCCAGCAGCAACAGGGGCTTAGAGACCCAGTACTTC.

The chain is built from TRBV6-1 and TRBJ1-5, with TRBD1 as a possible D gene (5 bases). V was trimmed by 2 bases and J by 6 bases, leaving 8 bases between them. The germline gives CDR1 MNHNS, CDR2 SASEGT. The CDR3 is made up of 13 amino acids. In DNA form, the CDR3 reads TGTGCCAGCAGTGAACAGGGTTTTCAGCCCCAGCATTTT. It codes for CASSEQGFQPQHF.

This clone occurred once. The chain is built from TRBV7-6 and TRBJ2-3; TRBD2 aligns across 9 bases. V shed 1 base, J shed 7 bases, and the junction held 9 bases outside the gene matches. The germline V gene encodes CDR1 SGHVS and CDR2 FNYEAQ. This CDR3 spans 16 amino acids. CDR3 bases: TGTGCCAGCAGCTTAGTCCCTAGCGGGGATGAAAATACGCAGTATTTT. Its protein is CASSLVPSGDENTQYF.

The gene calls are TRBV30 and TRBJ2-3; TRBD2 matches at 7 bases. The CDR3 sequence is 15 residues long. From germline, CDR1 is GTSNPN and CDR2 SVGIG (reference sequence). The ends lost 0 bases at V and 2 bases at J; junction bases unmatched: 5. The CDR3 sequence: CAWSVPSGATDTQYF. DNA of the CDR3: TGTGCCTGGAGTGTACCCAGCGGGGCCACAGATACGCAGTATTTT.

V gene TRBV6-6 combines with J gene TRBJ2-1; TRBD1 might be the D (6 bases). The V end was cut by 2 bases, the J end by 5 bases, with 16 bases between. The length of the CDR3 is 16 residues. CDR1 is MNHNY and CDR2 is SVGAGI in the germline V gene (reference sequence). The CDR3: CASSYPGSGTNNEQFF. The CDR3 DNA sequence: TGTGCCAGCAGTTACCCCGGGTCCGGGACAAACAATGAGCAGTTCTTC.

The V and J genes are TRBV5-1 and TRBJ2-3; tentatively, D is TRBD1 (6 bases). V was trimmed by 7 bases and J by 1 base, leaving 13 bases between them. The CDR3 runs to 14 residues. Germline-derived CDR1 and CDR2 are SGHRS and YFSETQ. The CDR3 sequence is CASGGGAGTDTQYF. Here the CDR3 DNA reads TGCGCCAGCGGGGGCGGCGCGGGCACAGATACGCAGTATTTT.

This clone was picked up one time. CDR3 sequence: CASSQRQLSDSNQPQHF. The DNA of the CDR3 is TGTGCCAGCAGCCAAAGACAGCTAAGTGATAGCAATCAGCCCCAGCATTTT. The rearrangement uses TRBV4-2 and TRBJ1-5, with a weak D call TRBD1 (5 bases). Trimming pared 2 bases from V and 0 bases from J, leaving 14 bases between. Germline V gene data show CDR1 as LGHNA and CDR2 as YNFKEQ. This CDR3 is 17 amino acids long.

The chain recombines TRBV5-1 with TRBJ2-1; 8 nucleotides align to TRBD2. The CDR3 totals 15 residues. The V gene end was trimmed by 4 bases and the J gene end by 3 bases; junction bases not matched to a gene: 6. CDR1 and CDR2 (germline): SGHRS, YFSETQ. Here the CDR3 reads CASSPGGLGYNEQFF. DNA of the CDR3: TGCGCCAGCAGCCCGGGGGGGCTCGGCTACAATGAGCAGTTCTTC.

The CDR3 spells CATSSARTGSDTQYF. In DNA form, the CDR3 reads TGTGCCACCAGCAGTGCCCGGACAGGCTCAGATACGCAGTATTTT. The gene calls are TRBV15 and TRBJ2-3; 7 bases agree with TRBD1. Trimming cost V 3 bases and J 4 bases; bases outside gene matches: 7. The CDR3 is 15 residues long. Germline V gene sequence: CDR1 LNHNV, CDR2 YYDKDF (reference sequence).

The gene calls are TRBV2 and TRBJ1-5; D might be TRBD1 (6 bases). Trimming left V 8 bases short and J 4 bases short, with 15 bases between. Germline V gives CDR1 SNHLY, CDR2 FYNNEI. The CDR3 loop spans 14 amino acids. The CDR3 DNA reads as TGTGCCAGCCAAACCGGGACACTGAATCAGCCCCAGCATTTT. This gives the protein CASQTGTLNQPQHF.

The V gene is TRBV5-6, the J gene TRBJ2-2, with TRBD2 matching 9 bases. Germline trimming cut 4 bases from V and 7 bases from J; bases unmatched to any gene: 8. CDR1 SGHDT and CDR2 YYEEEE come from the germline V gene. The CDR3 length is 15 residues. The CDR3 loop reads CASSPQEAGGGELFF. CDR3 nucleotide sequence: TGTGCCAGCAGCCCCCAAGAAGCGGGAGGCGGGGAGCTGTTTTTT.

The rearrangement uses TRBV5-4 and TRBJ1-2, with D possibly matching TRBD1 (6 bases). Trimming pared 5 bases from V and 1 base from J, leaving 15 bases between. The CDR3 is made up of 15 amino acids. CDR1 is SGHNT and CDR2 is YYREEE in the germline V gene (reference sequence). The CDR3 protein is CASRTGHGFNYGYTF. DNA of the CDR3: TGTGCCAGCAGGACAGGACATGGCTTTAACTATGGCTACACCTTC.

This chain links TRBV30 with TRBJ1-3, with 7 positions matching TRBD1. J was trimmed by 2 bases and V by 2 bases; bases with no gene match: 6. The CDR3 covers 15 residues. CDR1 GTSNPN and CDR2 SVGIG come from the germline V gene (reference sequence). The CDR3 reads CAWSLRGTAGNTIYF. CDR3 coding DNA: TGTGCCTGGAGTCTAAGGGGGACAGCTGGAAACACCATATATTTT.

V usage is TRBV7-8 and J usage is TRBJ2-7; D perhaps matches TRBD1 (5 bases). Germline CDR1 and CDR2: SGHVS and FQNEAQ. The CDR3 contains 13 residues. The V and J ends lost 1 base and 3 bases respectively, with 7 bases between them. This CDR3 reads CASSLGTYYEQYF. CDR3 bases: TGTGCCAGCAGCTTAGGGACATACTACGAGCAGTACTTC.